These 16 T cell receptor beta chains originate from one sample sequenced in a study of blood T cell repertoires in COVID-19. Profiling relied on immunoSEQ multiplex PCR, and the TCRdb table lists in-frame clones only, not all of them. The sample includes roughly 440,000 clones, around 89% of them seen just once. The sample taken for sequencing was peripheral blood. These receptors came from a woman aged 45-59 years with COVID-19, enrolled during active disease.

The V gene is TRBV27, the J gene TRBJ2-7; D remains unclear. V lost 4 bases and J 0 bases, leaving 10 bases between the germline ends. From germline, CDR1 is MNHEY and CDR2 SMNVEV (reference sequence). The CDR3 contains 14 residues. In nucleotides, the CDR3 is TGTGCCAGCAGTTCCGGAGCGCACTCCTACGAGCAGTACTTC. Amino acids: CASSSGAHSYEQYF.

This chain uses TRBV24-1 with TRBJ2-5, with D hard to call. Germline lookup yields CDR1 KGHDR and CDR2 SFDVKD. V was trimmed by 0 bases and J by 5 bases, leaving 18 bases between them. The CDR3 is made up of 17 amino acids. For the CDR3, the DNA is TGTGCCACCAGTGATTTGGGGCCAGCTTCCCAACGGGAGACCCAGTACTTC. This sequence encodes CATSDLGPASQRETQYF.

The CDR3 nucleotides are TGTGCCAGCAGCGCATCGGGGAAACGGGGGGTTCACAATGAGCAGTTCTTC. It specifies CASSASGKRGVHNEQFF. The chain combines TRBV3-1 (or the pseudogene TRBV3-2) with TRBJ2-1; 7 bases are a match to TRBD2. V dropped 5 bases and J dropped 5; count of bases not matched to a gene: 15. The germline V gene has CDR1 LGHDT and CDR2 YNNKEL (reference sequence). The CDR3 is made up of 17 amino acids.

The chain is built from TRBV5-6 and TRBJ2-5; TRBD2 agrees at 14 bases. In germline, CDR1 is SGHDT, CDR2 YYEEEE. CDR3 length: 14 amino acids. V shed 6 bases, J shed 5 bases, and the junction held 3 bases outside the gene matches. CDR3 in amino acids: CASTGTSGGETQYF. In nucleotides, the CDR3 is TGTGCCAGCACCGGGACTAGCGGGGGTGAGACCCAGTACTTC. The full variable domain, rest sourced from reference TRBV5-6 and TRBJ2-5, is DAGVTQSPTHLIKTRGQQVTLRCSPKSGHDTVSWYQQALGQGPQFIFQYYEEEERQRGNFPDRFSGHQFPNYSSELNVNALLLGDSALYLCASTGTSGGETQYFGPGTRLLVL.

The V call is TRBV5-1, the J call TRBJ1-3, with D unclear. Trimming stripped 2 bases from V and 8 bases from J, with 14 bases between. Germline V gene sequence: CDR1 SGHRS, CDR2 YFSETQ. CDR3 length: 14 amino acids. CDR3 sequence (DNA): TGCGCCAGCAGCTTCTCAACCCTTCGAGACACCATATATTTT. Protein product: CASSFSTLRDTIYF.

With regard to this clone: Other DNA sequences of this sample code for an identical CDR3. Here the CDR3 DNA reads TGTGCCAGCAGCTTAAGGGACGGCGGGGAGGCTTTCTTT. Translated, it gives CASSLRDGGEAFF. The V call is TRBV7-3, the J call TRBJ1-1, with a weak D call TRBD1 (5 bases). V was cut by 1 base and J by 11 bases, with 14 bases left in between. Germline V gene data show CDR1 as SGHTA and CDR2 as FQGTGA. This CDR3 region has 13 residues.

The genes are TRBV5-1 and TRBJ1-6; possible D gene TRBD1, 6 bases. V was pared by 4 bases and J by 0 bases, with 14 bases between. The germline gives CDR1 SGHRS, CDR2 YFSETQ. This CDR3 is built from 17 residues. CDR3 protein: CASSPRTASSYNSPLHF. The CDR3 DNA reads as TGCGCCAGCAGCCCGAGGACAGCGAGCTCCTATAATTCACCCCTCCACTTT.

The V gene is TRBV4-2, the J gene TRBJ1-1; D unclear. The CDR3 sequence is 14 residues long. In germline, CDR1 is LGHNA, CDR2 YNFKEQ. V lost 1 base to trimming and J lost 2 bases, with 8 bases between them. The DNA of the CDR3 is TGTGCCAGCAGCCAAGTGACGGGAAACACTGAAGCTTTCTTT. As protein: CASSQVTGNTEAFF.

The chain recombines TRBV30 with TRBJ2-7; the D is unclear. V dropped 2 bases and J dropped 2 bases, with 7 bases sitting between them. CDR1 GTSNPN and CDR2 SVGIG come from the germline V gene (reference sequence). This CDR3 region has 12 residues. The CDR3: CAWSISAYEQYF. Here the CDR3 DNA reads TGTGCCTGGAGTATAAGCGCCTACGAGCAGTACTTC.

This rearrangement joins TRBV30 to TRBJ2-5, with D unclear. This CDR3 has 13 residues. The germline V gene has CDR1 GTSNPN and CDR2 SVGIG (reference sequence). V lost 1 base and J lost 1, with 7 bases in between. For the CDR3, the DNA is TGTGCCTGGAGTGGATGGAGCCAAGAGACCCAGTACTTC. This encodes CAWSGWSQETQYF.

Comment on this clone: The sample carries other DNA sequences with the same CDR3. The chain is built from TRBV12-5 and TRBJ1-1, with D possibly being TRBD1 (6 bases). The V end lost 0 bases, the J end lost 5 bases, and 7 bases lay between the germline ends. CDR3 length: 13 residues. Germline loops: CDR1 LGHNT, CDR2 FRNRAP. DNA for the CDR3: TGTGCTAGTGGTTTGGTAAGGGGGACTGAAGCTTTCTTT. This translates into CASGLVRGTEAFF. The complete variable domain, with remaining parts taken from reference TRBV12-5 and TRBJ1-1, reads DARVTQTPRHKVTEMGQEVTMRCQPILGHNTVFWYRQTMMQGLELLAYFRNRAPLDDSGMPKDRFSAEMPDATLATLKIQPSEPRDSAVYFCASGLVRGTEAFFGQGTRLTVV.

The CDR3 loop reads CASSAQGYEQFF. CDR3 sequence (DNA): TGTGCCAGCAGCGCACAGGGATATGAGCAGTTCTTC. The V call is TRBV9, the J call TRBJ2-1, with D perhaps matching TRBD1 (6 bases). From germline, CDR1 is SGDLS and CDR2 YYNGEE. V lost 3 bases to trimming and J lost 8 bases, with 9 bases between them. The CDR3 spans 12 residues.

The V and J genes are TRBV20-1 and TRBJ2-7; possibly TRBD2 for D (6 bases). V was shortened by 3 bases and J by 1 base, with 16 bases between the two germline ends. Germline CDR1 reads DFQATT; CDR2 reads SNEGSKA (reference sequence). The CDR3 spans 15 residues. CDR3 in amino acids: CSASPAGTQSYEQYF. The CDR3 coding sequence is TGCAGTGCTAGTCCCGCCGGGACTCAGTCCTACGAGCAGTACTTC.

This sequence joins TRBV12-5 and TRBJ2-1; D is perhaps TRBD1 (6 bases). This CDR3 has 13 residues. V gave up 6 bases and J gave up 7 bases, with 13 bases separating them. From germline, CDR1 is LGHNT and CDR2 FRNRAP. The CDR3 reads CASGQGQFNEQFF. CDR3 bases: TGTGCTAGTGGCCAAGGACAGTTTAATGAGCAGTTCTTC.

This clone was recorded only once. This chain connects TRBV12-3 or TRBV12-4 to TRBJ1-1, with D uncertain. V was pared by 6 bases and J by 4 bases, with 6 bases between. The CDR3 consists of 11 residues. In DNA form, the CDR3 reads TGTGCCAGCAGCTTTCTCACTGAAGCTTTCTTT. Protein: CASSFLTEAFF.

The chain combines TRBV2 with TRBJ2-6, with 10 positions matching TRBD1. CDR3 length equals 15 residues. Unmatched junction bases numbered 5, after V lost 11 bases and J lost 1 base. Per the germline V gene, CDR1 is SNHLY and CDR2 is FYNNEI. The CDR3 region has the DNA TGTGCCTCGGACAGGGGGATATCTGGGGCCAACGTCCTGACTTTC. It encodes CASDRGISGANVLTF.